A single sample gave rise to the 24 T cell receptor beta chains below, sequenced in a study of T cell repertoires in cytomegalovirus infection. MiXCR was run by TCRdb on the reads, yielding one entry per CDR3 protein. Of fewer than 350,000 distinct CDR3 sequences in the sample, more than 8% were seen once. Specimen: PBMCs. The source of these receptors is a human donor in good health (CMV status not recorded). Some clones in this sample may be carry-over from other donors' samples.

This clonotype has at least ten counts. The chain recombines TRBV7-2 with TRBJ1-5; D not certain. CDR3 length: 15 residues. Trimming took 5 bases from V and 0 from J, leaving 11 bases between them. CDR1 SGHTA and CDR2 FQGNSA come from the germline V gene. CDR3 sequence: CASSPRVDSNQPQHF. CDR3 bases: TGTGCCAGCAGCCCCCGGGTAGATAGCAATCAGCCCCAGCATTTT.

The V gene is TRBV25-1, the J gene TRBJ2-5; perhaps TRBD2 as D (5 bases). The length of the CDR3 is 13 residues. Germline lookup yields CDR1 MGHDK and CDR2 SYGVNS. Between the trimmed V and J ends, which lost 8 bases and 3 bases, there was a span of 13 bases. The CDR3 region has the DNA TGTGCCAGCCAACCCCTGCGGGAAGAGACCCAGTACTTC. Translating it yields CASQPLREETQYF.

The sample holds many counts of this clonotype. The chain combines TRBV4-3 with TRBJ2-1; 10 bases align to TRBD2. The CDR3 extends over 15 amino acids. Looked up from germline, CDR1 is LGHNA and CDR2 is YSLEER. V lost 3 bases and J lost 4; bases outside the gene matches: 3. CDR3: CASSQGTSAYNEQFF. CDR3 nucleotides: TGCGCCAGCAGCCAGGGGACTAGCGCTTACAATGAGCAGTTCTTC.

This clonotype was seen a few times. This chain links TRBV19 with TRBJ1-1; TRBD1 matches 7 bases. V lost 7 bases, J lost 3 bases, and 5 bases stayed unmatched. The CDR3 consists of 13 residues. From germline, CDR1 is LNHDA and CDR2 SQIVND (reference sequence). As DNA, the CDR3 is TGTGCCAGTATCCCCACAGGGGACACTGAAGCTTTCTTT. As protein: CASIPTGDTEAFF.

The CDR3 loop reads CASRSSVGAPYEQYF. The CDR3 DNA sequence: TGTGCCAGCAGATCCTCCGTGGGTGCCCCCTACGAGCAGTACTTC. The chain carries TRBV6-2 or TRBV6-3 and TRBJ2-7; D unclear. The CDR3 length is 15 residues. With 6 bases removed from V and 2 bases from J, the gap between germline ends came to 17 bases. Germline values: CDR1 MNHEY, CDR2 SVGEGT.

This clonotype was seen a few times. The V and J genes are TRBV6-2 or TRBV6-3 and TRBJ2-2, with 7 bases identical to TRBD2. Germline loops: CDR1 MNHEY, CDR2 SVGEGT. CDR3 size: 16 residues. V dropped 2 bases and J dropped 0; count of bases not matched to a gene: 3. As DNA, the CDR3 is TGTGCCAGCAGTTACCCTGCGGGAGCGAACACCGGGGAGCTGTTTTTT. Its protein product is CASSYPAGANTGELFF.

This clonotype was observed at least ten times. The CDR3 nucleotides are TGTGCCAGCAGCTTAGTCGGCAACAACAACTATGGCTACACCTTC. As protein: CASSLVGNNNYGYTF. This sequence joins TRBV7-2 and TRBJ1-2; no clear D gene. The V gene lost 1 base and the J gene lost 2 bases, with 11 bases spanning the gap. The germline CDR1 and CDR2 sequences are SGHTA and FQGNSA. The CDR3 contains 15 residues.

This clonotype has only a few counts. The V call is TRBV2, the J call TRBJ2-7, with 11 bases fitting TRBD1. Germline CDR1 reads SNHLY; CDR2 reads FYNNEI. The CDR3 runs to 17 residues. Trimming took 6 bases from V and 2 from J; bases not matched to a gene: 12. The CDR3 sequence: CASSGQGAVRGTYEQYF. Written as DNA, the CDR3 is TGTGCCAGCAGCGGACAGGGGGCTGTGCGGGGGACCTACGAGCAGTACTTC.

The J gene is TRBJ1-2, the V gene TRBV7-2; unclear D gene. Trimming cost V 4 bases and J 7 bases, with 22 bases left between them. The CDR3 is 16 amino acids. The germline gives CDR1 SGHTA, CDR2 FQGNSA. The CDR3 sequence is CASSSMRPGSAVGYTF. The CDR3 bases are TGTGCCAGCAGCTCGATGAGGCCGGGATCGGCGGTTGGCTACACCTTC.

The chain recombines TRBV7-9 with TRBJ1-2, with 8 nucleotides matching TRBD1. Trimming removed 3 bases from V and 8 bases from J; junction bases left unmatched: 8. Per the germline V gene, CDR1 is SEHNR and CDR2 is FQNEAQ (reference sequence). The CDR3 totals 14 residues. The chain's CDR3 is CASSLDRELRGYTF. In nucleotides, the CDR3 is TGTGCCAGCAGCTTGGACAGGGAGTTGAGGGGCTACACCTTC.

V and J are TRBV25-1 and TRBJ1-1; 10 bases match TRBD1. CDR3 length equals 15 residues. With V trimmed by 3 bases and J by 4 bases, 5 bases remained unmatched. The germline CDR1 and CDR2 sequences are MGHDK and SYGVNS. Here the CDR3 reads CASSETGGSGTEAFF. For the CDR3, the DNA is TGTGCCAGCAGTGAGACAGGGGGCTCGGGCACTGAAGCTTTCTTT.

The sample holds a few counts of this clonotype. This chain uses TRBV29-1 with TRBJ2-5; 7 bases match TRBD2. After removal of 4 bases from V and 9 bases from J, the junction contained 14 bases not matched to a gene. The CDR3 is 14 residues long. Germline-derived CDR1 and CDR2 are SQVTM and ANQGSEA. The chain's CDR3 is CSVGGGVPDWAQYF. DNA of the CDR3: TGCAGCGTTGGGGGAGGGGTACCCGATTGGGCCCAGTACTTC.

This chain connects TRBV19 to TRBJ2-1; D remains ambiguous. Germline-derived CDR1 and CDR2 are LNHDA and SQIVND (reference sequence). The CDR3 contains 16 residues. The V gene lost 5 bases and the J gene lost 0 bases, with 14 bases spanning the gap. CDR3 nucleotide sequence: TGTGCCAGTAGTCCCTCAGGCCCCAGCTCCTACAATGAGCAGTTCTTC. Translation: CASSPSGPSSYNEQFF.

DNA of the CDR3: TGTGCCAGCAGAGGCAGGCGGTCCCGAGCGGACAATGAGCAGTTCTTC. It translates to CASRGRRSRADNEQFF. J is TRBJ2-1 and V is TRBV6-2 or TRBV6-3; D is possibly TRBD2 (5 bases). The CDR3 has 16 amino acids. Trimming shortened V by 6 bases and J by 5 bases, and 20 bases separated the two germline ends. Germline V gives CDR1 MNHEY, CDR2 SVGEGT.

In regard to this clonotype: The junction and the germline gene differ at one end; a read error may be behind it. The chain recombines TRBV11-2 with TRBJ2-7, with a tentative D call TRBD2 (7 bases). The germline CDR1 and CDR2 sequences are SGHAT and FQNNGV. CDR3 length: 12 residues. For the CDR3, the DNA is TGTGCCAGCAGCTCCCCGGGGGGCGTTAAGGACTTC. It translates to CASSSPGGVKDF. The whole variable domain, filled in from reference TRBV11-2 and TRBJ2-7, reads EAGVAQSPRYKIIEKRQSVAFWCNPISGHATLYWYQQILGQGPKLLIQFQNNGVVDDSQLPKDRFSAERLKGVDSTLKIQPAKLEDSAVYLCASSSPGGVKDFGPGTRLTVT.

This clonotype has more than one count but fewer than ten. This chain joins TRBV4-3 and TRBJ2-5; 10 positions agree with TRBD2. V lost 2 bases and J lost 5; bases outside the gene matches: 8. The CDR3 runs to 16 residues. Germline CDR1 reads LGHNA; CDR2 reads YSLEER. The CDR3 nucleotides read TGCGCCAGCAGCCAACATCTAGCGGGAGTAGGGGAGACCCAGTACTTC. Translated, it gives CASSQHLAGVGETQYF.

There are many counts of this clonotype. The chain has TRBV7-9 and TRBJ1-5; no clear D gene. V dropped 1 base and J dropped 6 bases, with 7 bases sitting between them. The CDR3 covers 13 residues. In germline, CDR1 is SEHNR, CDR2 FQNEAQ (reference sequence). This CDR3 is CASSLDSGQPQHF. DNA of the CDR3: TGTGCCAGCAGCTTAGATTCGGGTCAGCCCCAGCATTTT.

The rearrangement links TRBV6-2 or TRBV6-3 to TRBJ2-3, with TRBD2 matching 10 bases. V lost 7 bases, J lost 5 bases, and 9 bases stayed unmatched. The CDR3 consists of 15 residues. Germline CDR1 MNHEY, CDR2 SVGEGT. The DNA for the CDR3 is TGTGCCAGCAAGCCTAGCGGGAGTATGGGAGATACGCAGTATTTT. The encoded protein is CASKPSGSMGDTQYF.

The chain has TRBV12-3 or TRBV12-4 and TRBJ1-1, with D possibly TRBD1 on 6 matching bases. Trimming took off 2 bases at V and 10 bases at J, with 14 bases between the two ends. This CDR3 has 13 amino acids. The CDR3 bases are TGTGCCAGCAGTTTAAAAGGGGGAAGTGGAGCTTTCTTT. Translated: CASSLKGGSGAFF.

This clonotype showed up many times. The rearrangement uses TRBV7-2 and TRBJ2-5, with D perhaps TRBD1 or TRBD2 (5 bases each). The CDR3 has 15 amino acids. The germline gives CDR1 SGHTA, CDR2 FQGNSA. The V gene lost 5 bases and the J gene lost 4 bases, with 17 bases spanning the gap. For the CDR3, the DNA is TGTGCCAGCAGCGAGAGGGGCAGTTCAGGAGAGACCCAGTACTTC. Amino acid sequence: CASSERGSSGETQYF.

A remark on this clonotype: One base away lies a much larger clone, so this may be a sequencing read error. The V gene is TRBV7-9, the J gene TRBJ2-1; 7 bases are shared with TRBD2. Germline V CDR1 and CDR2: SEHNR, FQNEAQ (reference sequence). V lost 3 bases to trimming and J lost 9 bases; unmatched junction nucleotides: 2. The CDR3 has 12 amino acids. The CDR3 protein is CASSFGGGEQFF. For the CDR3, the DNA is TGTGCCAGCAGCTTCGGCGGGGGTGAGCAGTTCTTC.

This clonotype was observed at least ten times. The chain joins TRBV7-2 to TRBJ2-1; 10 bases match TRBD1. Losses at the gene ends were 2 bases for V and 0 bases for J; bases not matched to a gene: 10. Germline CDR1 SGHTA, CDR2 FQGNSA. The CDR3 spans 19 residues. The CDR3 sequence is CASSLLNLGQGNSYNEQFF. As DNA, the CDR3 is TGTGCCAGCAGCTTATTGAACCTGGGACAGGGGAACTCCTACAATGAGCAGTTCTTC.

This clonotype was found a few times. V is TRBV7-9 and J is TRBJ2-1; 12 positions match TRBD2. CDR3 length: 16 residues. CDR1 SEHNR and CDR2 FQNEAQ come from the germline V gene (reference sequence). V shed 2 bases, J shed 6 bases, and the junction held 5 bases outside the gene matches. CDR3 bases: TGTGCCAGCAGCTTAACCCCGGGACTAGCGGGCAATGAGCAGTTCTTC. This translates into CASSLTPGLAGNEQFF.

This clonotype was counted many times. The chain combines TRBV11-2 with TRBJ2-1; D gene ambiguous. This CDR3 is built from 11 residues. Trimming removed 7 bases from V and 12 bases from J, with 13 bases in between. Germline CDR1 SGHAT, CDR2 FQNNGV. The CDR3 region has the DNA TGTGCCAGCACTCAAGGGCCAATGCAGTTCTTC. As protein: CASTQGPMQFF.